The clone carrying this T cell receptor beta chain has only a few counts. Germline V gene data show CDR1 as SNHLY and CDR2 as FYNNEI. This CDR3 is 13 amino acids long. The V end was cut by 6 bases, the J end by 8 bases, with 16 bases between. The protocol was immunoSEQ multiplex PCR, while the TCRdb copy is restricted to in-frame clones and leaves out a portion. There are some 210,000 clones in the sample; under 90% occur only once, and about a fifth lies in the top ten. This record comes from a study of blood T cell repertoires in COVID-19. Study-level background: From T cells, B-cell-depleted T cells, or PBMCs came the material, which was cDNA or gDNA.

The genes are TRBV2 and TRBJ1-2; D ambiguous. The sample comprised peripheral blood. This receptor was obtained from a human donor in a cohort sampled during active COVID-19. The CDR3, as DNA: TGTGCCAGCAGGGAGGAGGGCAGAGGAGGCTACACCTTC. Translation: CASREEGRGGYTF.